Sequencing of this T cell receptor beta chain was carried out in a study of CXCR3-negative and CXCR3-positive naive CD8 T cells. Study-wide results and limits: Researchers report that CXCR3-positive naive cells carry more hydrophobic TRB CDR3s than CXCR3-negative naive cells.

Points on this clonotype: As yet, its antigen is unknown.

The germline gives CDR1 SQVTM, CDR2 ANQGSEA. The CDR3 sequence is 13 residues long. cDNA libraries for TRB were generated by 5' RACE incorporating UMI labels. After re-calling the 5' RACE reads, TCRdb lists one entry per CDR3 protein, DNA absent. The sample table includes over 150,000 distinct CDR3 sequences. The specimen sequenced was naive CXCR3+ CD8+ T cells from blood. Subset meaning: CD45RO-CCR7+CD27+CD95- naive CD8+ T cells expressing CXCR3 (TNR3+). This clonotype was obtained from a human donor in good health. Some clones in this sample may be carry-over from other donors' samples. The V gene is TRBV29-1, the J gene TRBJ1-1. The CDR3 protein is CSVRAAMNTEAFF.